These 27 T cell receptor beta chains were sequenced from one sample in a study of CD8 T cells in Susac syndrome. The RNA input was about 0.5 to 1 ug, and it was reverse transcribed with random hexamers. Each CDR3 protein gets one entry after TCRdb re-called the immunoSEQ multiplex PCR reads with MiXCR. The sample holds a few hundred thousand distinct CDR3 sequences, around 92% seen once. The specimen was CD4+ T cells from PBMCs. The receptors were gathered from a human donor with multiple sclerosis.

The J gene is TRBJ2-1, the V gene TRBV3-1; no firm D call. The CDR3 contains 13 residues. V lost 0 bases to trimming and J lost 15 bases, with 15 bases between them. Looked up from germline, CDR1 is LGHDT and CDR2 is YNNKEL (reference sequence). CDR3 protein: CASSQDTIRAPFF. The CDR3 DNA reads as TGTGCCAGCAGCCAAGATACCATCCGGGCTCCGTTCTTC.

V and J are TRBV9 and TRBJ2-3; D is perhaps TRBD1 (6 bases). CDR1 and CDR2 (germline): SGDLS, YYNGEE. V gave up 0 bases and J gave up 2 bases, with 10 bases separating them. The CDR3 loop spans 15 amino acids. The CDR3 is CASSVDWTATDTQYF. In nucleotides, the CDR3 is TGTGCCAGCAGCGTAGATTGGACAGCCACAGATACGCAGTATTTT.

This clonotype turned up a few times. The V call is TRBV4-1, the J call TRBJ2-7; tentative D call: TRBD2 (6 bases). The length of the CDR3 is 13 residues. The germline gives CDR1 MGHRA, CDR2 YSYEKL. The germline V and J ends were trimmed by 4 bases and 6 bases, with 13 bases remaining between them. CDR3 region: CASSRTVGGEQYF. The CDR3 DNA reads TGCGCCAGCAGCCGCACCGTGGGGGGCGAGCAGTACTTC.

The V gene is TRBV5-1, the J gene TRBJ2-2; 7 bases line up with TRBD1. The CDR3 loop spans 17 amino acids. The ends lost 1 base at V and 0 bases at J; junction bases unmatched: 6. The V gene's germline CDR1 is SGHRS and CDR2 YFSETQ. CDR3 loop: CASSLPPDRSNTGELFF. In DNA form, the CDR3 reads TGCGCCAGCAGCTTGCCTCCGGACAGGTCGAACACCGGGGAGCTGTTTTTT.

The CDR3 protein is CAWNPGTAGGYTF. Here the CDR3 DNA reads TGTGCCTGGAATCCCGGGACAGCAGGTGGCTACACCTTC. The chain combines TRBV30 with TRBJ1-2; TRBD1 matches 7 bases. Germline V gives CDR1 GTSNPN, CDR2 SVGIG (reference sequence). The CDR3 runs to 13 residues. V was clipped by 4 bases and J by 7 bases; unmatched bases: 9.

The rearrangement joins TRBV20-1 to TRBJ2-3; 7 nucleotides match TRBD1. The CDR3 extends over 14 amino acids. The junction had 6 bases not matched to a gene; V was cut back by 5 bases and J by 1 base. The V gene's germline CDR1 is DFQATT and CDR2 SNEGSKA (reference sequence). The CDR3 reads CSASGQARTDTQYF. CDR3 coding DNA: TGCAGTGCTTCCGGACAGGCTCGCACAGATACGCAGTATTTT.

The chain joins TRBV15 to TRBJ2-2, with D tentatively TRBD2 (6 bases). Per the germline V gene, CDR1 is LNHNV and CDR2 is YYDKDF (reference sequence). The V end was cut by 8 bases, the J end by 4 bases, with 26 bases between. This CDR3 contains 18 residues. CDR3 loop: CATADGGREFRVTGELFF. The CDR3 DNA follows: TGTGCCACCGCGGATGGAGGGAGAGAATTCAGGGTCACCGGGGAGCTGTTTTTT.

V usage is TRBV7-8 and J usage is TRBJ1-5; D might be TRBD1 (5 bases). The length of the CDR3 is 16 residues. CDR1 is SGHVS and CDR2 is FQNEAQ in the germline V gene. With 4 bases removed from V and 0 bases from J, the gap between germline ends came to 13 bases. CDR3: CASSSTRDFSNQPQHF. CDR3 in DNA: TGTGCCAGCAGCTCGACCAGGGACTTTAGCAATCAGCCCCAGCATTTT.

V is TRBV6-6 and J is TRBJ1-2, with unresolved D. Germline CDR1 reads MNHNY; CDR2 reads SVGAGI (reference sequence). Trimming shortened V by 0 bases and J by 1 base, and 9 bases separated the two germline ends. CDR3 length equals 15 residues. For the CDR3, the DNA is TGTGCCAGCAGTTACTCGAACAGACTTAACTATGGCTACACCTTC. Its translation: CASSYSNRLNYGYTF.

This chain links TRBV7-2 with TRBJ1-1; tentative D call: TRBD1 (5 bases). V was trimmed by 1 base and J by 8 bases, leaving 11 bases between them. Germline-derived CDR1 and CDR2 are SGHTA and FQGNSA. The CDR3 loop spans 13 amino acids. In DNA form, the CDR3 reads TGTGCCAGCAGCTTAGGACGGGGACCCGAAGCTTTCTTT. This gives the protein CASSLGRGPEAFF.

V usage is TRBV20-1 and J usage is TRBJ2-2, with D perhaps TRBD2 (5 bases). The CDR3 contains 13 residues. CDR1 and CDR2 (germline): DFQATT, SNEGSKA (reference sequence). V shed 3 bases and J shed 4 bases, with 9 bases lying between them. CDR3 DNA sequence: TGCAGTGCTAGGGCCGGGGTCACCGGGGAGCTGTTTTTT. Protein: CSARAGVTGELFF.

The rearrangement uses TRBV9 and TRBJ2-3, with TRBD2 matching over 7 bases. The CDR3 consists of 16 residues. CDR1 is SGDLS and CDR2 is YYNGEE in the germline V gene. After removal of 4 bases from V and 0 bases from J, the junction contained 8 bases not matched to a gene. The CDR3 loop is CASSTRLAASTDTQYF. CDR3 DNA sequence: TGTGCCAGCAGCACCCGACTAGCTGCTAGCACAGATACGCAGTATTTT.

This sequence joins TRBV24-1 and TRBJ2-3; TRBD2 matches at 7 bases. This CDR3 comprises 16 residues. The germline gives CDR1 KGHDR, CDR2 SFDVKD. J was trimmed by 6 bases and V by 2 bases; bases with no gene match: 10. CDR3 residues: CATSDSSGDFRDTQYF. In DNA form, the CDR3 reads TGTGCCACCAGTGATTCCAGCGGGGATTTTAGGGATACGCAGTATTTT.

The J gene is TRBJ2-2, the V gene TRBV12-3 or TRBV12-4, with TRBD1 matching 10 bases. J was trimmed by 5 bases and V by 10 bases; bases with no gene match: 16. The CDR3 is made up of 17 amino acids. CDR3 bases: TGTGCCACTCGATCTTGGACAGGGGGATTAGAAACCGGGGAGCTGTTTTTT. Translated, it gives CATRSWTGGLETGELFF.

This clonotype was picked up one time. The CDR3 sequence is CSARGMATARDYGYTF. For the CDR3, the DNA is TGCAGTGCTAGAGGAATGGCGACCGCCCGGGATTATGGCTACACCTTC. The J gene is TRBJ1-2, the V gene TRBV20-1; D unclear. The CDR3 sequence is 16 residues long. Germline V lookup: CDR1 DFQATT, CDR2 SNEGSKA (reference sequence). V shed 1 base and J shed 5 bases, with 20 bases lying between them.

The rearrangement links TRBV29-1 to TRBJ1-1, with D uncertain. V was trimmed by 1 base and J by 4 bases, leaving 16 bases between them. The germline CDR1 and CDR2 sequences are SQVTM and ANQGSEA. This CDR3 has 15 amino acids. The CDR3 sequence is CSVEVARMFATEAFF. In DNA, the CDR3 is TGCAGCGTTGAAGTAGCGAGGATGTTTGCCACTGAAGCTTTCTTT.

J is TRBJ1-1 and V is TRBV6-6, with 8 positions matching TRBD1. Germline values: CDR1 MNHNY, CDR2 SVGAGI (reference sequence). V was pared by 2 bases and J by 1 base, with 3 bases of the junction left unmatched. The CDR3 sequence is 15 residues long. The CDR3 DNA is TGTGCCAGCAGTTACGCCGGACAGGGGAACACTGAAGCTTTCTTT. Translation gives CASSYAGQGNTEAFF.

This clonotype appeared a single time. This sequence joins TRBV11-2 and TRBJ2-1; D tentatively reads TRBD1 or TRBD2 (5 bases each). V was trimmed by 5 bases and J by 6 bases, leaving 14 bases between them. Germline-derived CDR1 and CDR2 are SGHAT and FQNNGV. This CDR3 spans 14 amino acids. The CDR3 sequence is CASSVGAVGNEQFF. As DNA, the CDR3 is TGTGCCAGCAGCGTCGGGGCGGTGGGCAATGAGCAGTTCTTC.

This chain connects TRBV27 to TRBJ1-5, with no clear D. CDR3 length: 14 residues. V was shortened by 8 bases and J by 5 bases, with 16 bases between the two germline ends. Per the germline V gene, CDR1 is MNHEY and CDR2 is SMNVEV (reference sequence). The DNA for the CDR3 is TGTGCCAGCGGGAAGACCGCCGCGGATCAGCCCCAGCATTTT. This gives the protein CASGKTAADQPQHF.

The chain combines TRBV6-5 with TRBJ1-6; the D is unclear. CDR1 MNHEY and CDR2 SVGAGI come from the germline V gene. The CDR3 sequence is 14 residues long. The V and J ends lost 2 bases and 4 bases respectively, with 6 bases between them. The CDR3 here is CASSYSPYNSPLHF. In DNA form, the CDR3 reads TGTGCCAGCAGTTACAGCCCTTATAATTCACCCCTCCACTTT.

V is TRBV29-1 and J is TRBJ1-1; D gene unclear. The CDR3 is 13 residues long. CDR1 and CDR2 (germline): SQVTM, ANQGSEA. Trimming pared 1 base from V and 0 bases from J, leaving 6 bases between. CDR3 in amino acids: CSVEGRVNTEAFF. For the CDR3, the DNA is TGCAGCGTTGAAGGGAGGGTGAACACTGAAGCTTTCTTT. The complete variable domain, with remaining parts taken from reference TRBV29-1 and TRBJ1-1, reads SAVISQKPSRDICQRGTSLTIQCQVDSQVTMMFWYRQQPGQSLTLIATANQGSEATYESGFVIDKFPISRPNLTFSTLTVSNMSPEDSSIYLCSVEGRVNTEAFFGQGTRLTVV.

The rearrangement uses TRBV10-3 and TRBJ2-7; D is possibly TRBD2 (5 bases). Trimming pared 3 bases from V and 0 bases from J, leaving 15 bases between. This CDR3 contains 16 residues. Germline V gene lookup returns CDR1 ENHRY and CDR2 SYGVKD. DNA for the CDR3: TGTGCCATCAGTGACGTCCCCAGCGAGGGCTCCTACGAGCAGTACTTC. It specifies CAISDVPSEGSYEQYF.

The chain has TRBV12-3 or TRBV12-4 and TRBJ2-7, with 16 bases lining up with TRBD2. V trimming: 1 base; J trimming: 10 bases; junction bases outside the gene matches: 7. CDR3 size: 16 residues. The CDR3 nucleotides are TGTGCCAGCAGTTTAGTAATTGGGACTAGCGGGGGGGAACAGTACTTC. Protein sequence: CASSLVIGTSGGEQYF.

The V and J genes are TRBV20-1 and TRBJ1-2; no clear D. Trimming took off 1 base at V and 8 bases at J, with 14 bases between the two ends. Germline CDR1 and CDR2: DFQATT and SNEGSKA (reference sequence). The CDR3 runs to 13 residues. The CDR3 loop is CSARVNRAGGYTF. As DNA, the CDR3 is TGCAGTGCTAGAGTGAACCGGGCTGGGGGCTACACCTTC.

This clonotype was seen just once. This chain uses TRBV6-6 with TRBJ2-2, with D unresolved. There are 15 residues in the CDR3. Germline lookup yields CDR1 MNHNY and CDR2 SVGAGI (reference sequence). V was trimmed by 2 bases and J by 3 bases, leaving 10 bases between them. The CDR3 nucleotides read TGTGCCAGCAGTTACGAGGCTGTATACACCGGGGAGCTGTTTTTT. It yields the protein CASSYEAVYTGELFF.

The chain uses TRBV20-1 and TRBJ2-7; weak D call: TRBD2 (6 bases). V lost 6 bases and J 2 bases, leaving 11 bases between the germline ends. This CDR3 is built from 12 residues. The germline V gene has CDR1 DFQATT and CDR2 SNEGSKA (reference sequence). The CDR3: CSAGGGPYEQYF. CDR3 nucleotides: TGCAGTGCCGGGGGAGGACCCTACGAGCAGTACTTC.

V usage is TRBV20-1 and J usage is TRBJ2-3; 7 bases map to TRBD1. The CDR3 spans 14 residues. Germline V gene sequence: CDR1 DFQATT, CDR2 SNEGSKA (reference sequence). V was clipped by 7 bases and J by 6 bases; unmatched bases: 13. The CDR3 DNA reads TGCAGTGTTAGGGGGCGGGCCGGGGAGGATACGCAGTATTTT. Encoded protein: CSVRGRAGEDTQYF.